The 2 T cell receptor beta chains below all came from one sample that was sequenced in a study of cytomegalovirus exposure and HLA in healthy donors. This PCR relied on a set of 60 Vbeta primers and 13 Jbeta primers. The assay was immunoSEQ multiplex PCR, and TCRdb's table has in-frame clones only and misses some. This table holds approximately 210,000 clones, 82% found once. Sequencing input: PBMCs. The receptors derive from a man aged 40-49 years in good health and CMV-seropositive.

The chain employs TRBV15 and TRBJ1-4; D possibly corresponds to TRBD1 (5 bases). CDR1 and CDR2 (germline): LNHNV, YYDKDF (reference sequence). The CDR3 loop spans 13 amino acids. V gave up 5 bases and J gave up 7 bases, with 11 bases separating them. For the CDR3, the DNA is TGTGCCACCAGCCGAGGGGCAGGTGAAAAACTGTTTTTT. Its protein is CATSRGAGEKLFF.

This clone was found a few times. The genes are TRBV5-6 and TRBJ1-2, with 9 positions matching TRBD1. The germline V gene has CDR1 SGHDT and CDR2 YYEEEE. Trimming cost V 4 bases and J 1 base; bases outside gene matches: 2. CDR3 length equals 14 residues. The CDR3 bases are TGTGCCAGCAGCCGGGACAGGGTTAACTATGGCTACACCTTC. It yields the protein CASSRDRVNYGYTF.